These T cell receptor beta chains were read from a single sample in a study of blood T cell repertoires in COVID-19. Sequenced by immunoSEQ multiplex PCR; TCRdb stores in-frame clones only, minus some. The sample consists of 150,000 to 200,000 clones, roughly 85% of them appearing once. Sequenced material: peripheral blood. These receptors originate from a woman in her 30s with acute or convalescent COVID-19. CDR3s include the opening cysteine and the closing phenylalanine or tryptophan. The D gene is left open where the match is weak. Clone size is not always given. Where it is, it says once, few, many or a class for expanded clones.

clone size: .
J gene: TRBJ2-7
D gene: TRBD2
V gene: TRBV6-5
CDR3 DNA: TGTGCCAGCAGTTACGGGGAGGGGTGGATGTACGAGCAGTACTTC
CDR3 protein: CASSYGEGWMYEQYF

clone size: .
J gene: TRBJ1-4
D gene: .
V gene: TRBV2
CDR3 DNA: TGTGCCAGCCAAGCGGGCATCCAAGAAAAACTGTTTTTT
CDR3 protein: CASQAGIQEKLFF

clone size: .
J gene: TRBJ1-2
D gene: .
V gene: TRBV12-3/TRBV12-4
CDR3 DNA: TGTGCCAGCTCATTTGGGCAGTTGGGCTACACCTTC
CDR3 protein: CASSFGQLGYTF

clone size: .
J gene: TRBJ2-1
D gene: TRBD2
V gene: TRBV5-4
CDR3 DNA: TGTGCCAGCAGCTCGAAACTAGCGGGAGAATTCGATGAGCAGTTCTTC
CDR3 protein: CASSSKLAGEFDEQFF

clone size: .
J gene: TRBJ2-7
D gene: TRBD1
V gene: TRBV5-6
CDR3 DNA: TGTGCCAGCAGCATCGGGACAGGGGTGAGGGAGCAGTACTTC
CDR3 protein: CASSIGTGVREQYF

clone size: many
J gene: TRBJ1-2
D gene: TRBD1
V gene: TRBV10-1
CDR3 DNA: TGCGCCACCCGACTAAGGACAGGGCCTGGCTACACCTTC
CDR3 protein: CATRLRTGPGYTF

clone size: .
J gene: TRBJ2-7
D gene: TRBD2
V gene: TRBV10-3
CDR3 DNA: TGTGCCATCAGTGAGACGCTCGCTAGCGGGGGCCCCCCCCGCTACGAGCAGTACTTC
CDR3 protein: CAISETLASGGPPRYEQYF

clone size: .
J gene: TRBJ1-4
D gene: TRBD1
V gene: TRBV19
CDR3 DNA: TGTGCCAGTAGTTCCAGGGGGCGAACAACTAATGAAAAACTGTTTTTT
CDR3 protein: CASSSRGRTTNEKLFF

clone size: once
J gene: TRBJ1-2
D gene: .
V gene: TRBV28
CDR3 DNA: TGTGCCAGCAGCCCCGTTACGGGGAGAAGCGACTATGGCTACACCTTC
CDR3 protein: CASSPVTGRSDYGYTF

clone size: .
J gene: TRBJ1-6
D gene: TRBD1
V gene: TRBV20-1
CDR3 DNA: TGCAGTGCTAGTATGGGACAGGGGGAAACTTCACCCCTCCACTTT
CDR3 protein: CSASMGQGETSPLHF

clone size: few
J gene: TRBJ1-4
D gene: .
V gene: TRBV7-2
CDR3 DNA: TGTGCCAGCAGCGTATCCACAGGGTTCAATGAAAAACTGTTTTTT
CDR3 protein: CASSVSTGFNEKLFF

clone size: .
J gene: TRBJ2-1
D gene: TRBD2
V gene: TRBV6-2/TRBV6-3
CDR3 DNA: TGTGCCAGCAGTCGACTAGCGGACTACGTAAGGGAGCAGTTCTTC
CDR3 protein: CASSRLADYVREQFF

clone size: .
J gene: TRBJ1-1
D gene: .
V gene: TRBV28
CDR3 DNA: TGTGCCAGCAGTTGGGCAGGGCAAGAAAACACTGAAGCTTTCTTT
CDR3 protein: CASSWAGQENTEAFF

clone size: .
J gene: TRBJ1-6
D gene: TRBD1
V gene: TRBV27
CDR3 DNA: TGTGCCAGCAGTTACGGGACAGGGGGCAGGAATTCACCCCTCCACTTT
CDR3 protein: CASSYGTGGRNSPLHF

clone size: .
J gene: TRBJ2-5
D gene: .
V gene: TRBV6-2/TRBV6-3
CDR3 DNA: TGTGCCAGCAGTTACCTAATAGGAGGGGCGGAGACCCAGTACTTC
CDR3 protein: CASSYLIGGAETQYF

clone size: many
J gene: TRBJ2-6
D gene: .
V gene: TRBV15
CDR3 DNA: TGTGCCACCAGCAGAGATGGCGGAGCCGCCAACGTCCTGACTTTC
CDR3 protein: CATSRDGGAANVLTF

clone size: .
J gene: TRBJ2-1
D gene: .
V gene: TRBV4-3
CDR3 DNA: TGCGCCAGCAGCCAAGCCGGGACCTACAATGAGCAGTTCTTC
CDR3 protein: CASSQAGTYNEQFF

clone size: .
J gene: TRBJ1-1
D gene: .
V gene: TRBV30
CDR3 DNA: TGTGCCTGGAGTACCCGACCGGGGGACACTGAAGCTTTCTTT
CDR3 protein: CAWSTRPGDTEAFF

clone size: .
J gene: TRBJ1-4
D gene: TRBD1
V gene: TRBV25-1
CDR3 DNA: TGTGCCAGCAAGACAGGGGGGGAAAAACTGTTTTTT
CDR3 protein: CASKTGGEKLFF

clone size: .
J gene: TRBJ2-7
D gene: TRBD2
V gene: TRBV28
CDR3 DNA: TGTGCCAGCAGTTCCGGGACTAGCGGAGGCCTCACCTACGAGCAGTACTTC
CDR3 protein: CASSSGTSGGLTYEQYF

clone size: .
J gene: TRBJ1-3
D gene: .
V gene: TRBV30
CDR3 DNA: TGTGCCTGGAGGAGGGGGGGAGGGCCCCGAAACACCATATATTTT
CDR3 protein: CAWRRGGGPRNTIYF

clone size: .
J gene: TRBJ2-2
D gene: .
V gene: TRBV6-1
CDR3 DNA: TGTGCCAGCAGTGACGTCCCTCCCGGGGAGCTGTTTTTT
CDR3 protein: CASSDVPPGELFF